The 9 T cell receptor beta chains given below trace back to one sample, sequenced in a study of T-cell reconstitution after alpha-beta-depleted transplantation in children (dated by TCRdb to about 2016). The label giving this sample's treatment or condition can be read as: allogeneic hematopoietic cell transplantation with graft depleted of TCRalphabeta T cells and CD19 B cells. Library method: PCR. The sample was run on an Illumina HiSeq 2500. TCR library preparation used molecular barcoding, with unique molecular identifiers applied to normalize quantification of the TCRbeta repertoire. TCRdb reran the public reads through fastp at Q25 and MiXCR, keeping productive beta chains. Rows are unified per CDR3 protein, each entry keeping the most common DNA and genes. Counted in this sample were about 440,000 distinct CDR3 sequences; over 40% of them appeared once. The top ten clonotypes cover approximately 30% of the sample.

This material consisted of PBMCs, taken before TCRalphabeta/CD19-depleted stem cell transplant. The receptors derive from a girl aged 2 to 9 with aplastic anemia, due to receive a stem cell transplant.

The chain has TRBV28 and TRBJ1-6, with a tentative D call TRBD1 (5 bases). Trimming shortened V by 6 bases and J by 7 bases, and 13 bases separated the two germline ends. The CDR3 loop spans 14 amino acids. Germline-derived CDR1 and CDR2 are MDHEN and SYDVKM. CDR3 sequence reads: CASRGPPENSPLHF. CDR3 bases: TGTGCCAGCAGGGGACCCCCCGAAAATTCACCCCTCCACTTT.

The CDR3 here is CASSPTGLGHQTQYF. The DNA for the CDR3 is TGTGCCAGCTCACCGACGGGACTAGGACACCAGACCCAGTACTTC. This sequence joins TRBV18 and TRBJ2-5, with TRBD2 identical over 8 bases. The CDR3 length is 15 residues. V gave up 3 bases and J gave up 6 bases; unmatched junction bases: 9. Germline V gives CDR1 KGHSH, CDR2 LQKENI.

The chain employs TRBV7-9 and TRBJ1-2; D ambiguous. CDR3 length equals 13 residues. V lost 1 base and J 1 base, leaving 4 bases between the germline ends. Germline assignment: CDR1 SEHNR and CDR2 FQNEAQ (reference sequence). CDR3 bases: TGTGCCAGCAGCTTAGAATATAACTATGGCTACACCTTC. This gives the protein CASSLEYNYGYTF.

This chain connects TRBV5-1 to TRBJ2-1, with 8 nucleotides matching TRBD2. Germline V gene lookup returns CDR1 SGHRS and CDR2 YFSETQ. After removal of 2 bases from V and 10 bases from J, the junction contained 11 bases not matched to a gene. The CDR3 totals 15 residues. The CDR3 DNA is TGCGCCAGCAGCTTCCGGGGGGGCCAGAAGGAGGAGCAGTTCTTC. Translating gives CASSFRGGQKEEQFF.

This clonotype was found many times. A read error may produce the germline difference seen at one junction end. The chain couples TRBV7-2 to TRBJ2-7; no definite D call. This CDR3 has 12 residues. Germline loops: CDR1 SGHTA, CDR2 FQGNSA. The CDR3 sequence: CASSLVGYEQYF. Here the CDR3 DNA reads TGCGCCAGCAGCTTGGTGGGCTACGAGCAGTACTTC.

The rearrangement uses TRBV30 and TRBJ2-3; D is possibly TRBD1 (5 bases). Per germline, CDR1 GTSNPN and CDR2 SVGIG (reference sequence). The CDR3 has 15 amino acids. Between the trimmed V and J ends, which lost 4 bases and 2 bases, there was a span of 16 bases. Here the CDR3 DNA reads TGTGCCTGGAATTTAGGGCAGGGTTCCACAGATACGCAGTATTTT. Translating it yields CAWNLGQGSTDTQYF.

CDR3 DNA sequence: TGTGCCAGCAGCCAAGGGACAGGGGGCGTTTCACCCCTCCACTTT. Amino acid sequence: CASSQGTGGVSPLHF. The rearrangement links TRBV7-2 to TRBJ1-6, with 12 bases fitting TRBD1. CDR3 length: 15 residues. Germline trimming cut 5 bases from V and 9 bases from J; bases unmatched to any gene: 5. Germline V gene sequence: CDR1 SGHTA, CDR2 FQGNSA.

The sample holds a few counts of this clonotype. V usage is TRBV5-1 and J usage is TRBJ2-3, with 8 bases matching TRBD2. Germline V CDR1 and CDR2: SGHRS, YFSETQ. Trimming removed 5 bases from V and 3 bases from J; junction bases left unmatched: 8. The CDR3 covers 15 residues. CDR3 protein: CASRDSGRGTDTQYF. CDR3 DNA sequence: TGCGCCAGCAGGGACAGCGGGAGAGGGACAGATACGCAGTATTTT.

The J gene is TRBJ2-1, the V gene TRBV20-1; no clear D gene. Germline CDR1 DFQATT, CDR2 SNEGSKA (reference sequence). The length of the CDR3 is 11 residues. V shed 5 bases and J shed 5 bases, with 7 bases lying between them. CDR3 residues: CSAAPDNEQFF. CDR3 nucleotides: TGCAGTGCTGCCCCCGACAATGAGCAGTTCTTC.